The entry below describes one TCR beta chain. No antigen is known for it. Produced via immunoSEQ multiplex PCR; TCRdb's table is partial and in-frame only. Seen here are 60,000 to 70,000 clones, around 90% observed once, and the top ten hold around 2.9%. The data were obtained in a study of OX40 agonist ivuxolimab in advanced cancers. Study information: Ivuxolimab, an agonistic anti-OX40 (CD134) antibody, was given to patients. Participants could have had prior anti-PD-1, anti-PD-L1 or anti-CTLA-4 therapy, and 40% had some. Three patients, one with hepatocellular carcinoma and two with cutaneous melanoma, responded partially.

Whole-study results and caveats: CD4+ and CD8+ T cells in blood underwent clonal expansion by week 6 at 0.1 to 3.0 mg/kg.

Trimming left V 0 bases short and J 4 bases short, with 12 bases between. Per germline, CDR1 SGHTA and CDR2 FQGNSA. The CDR3 contains 15 residues. The chain is built from TRBV7-2 and TRBJ1-1, with D perhaps matching TRBD1 (6 bases). This sequence was found in an adult with an advanced solid tumor such as melanoma, head and neck, liver or kidney cancer. Here the sequenced sample was CD4+ or CD8+ T cells sorted from blood, taken in a trial of the OX40 agonist ivuxolimab. The CDR3 region has the DNA TGTGCCAGCAGCTTAGCGGGGGCTAGGGGCACTGAAGCTTTCTTT. Translating it yields CASSLAGARGTEAFF.